The present T cell receptor (beta chain) was sequenced within a study of CD8 T cells in Susac syndrome. The CDR3 extends over 15 amino acids. From germline, CDR1 is SEHNR and CDR2 FQNEAQ (reference sequence). Trimming removed 2 bases from V and 4 bases from J; junction bases left unmatched: 4. Random hexamers were used to reverse transcribe an amount of roughly 0.5 to 1 ug RNA. One entry per CDR3 protein results from TCRdb running MiXCR on the immunoSEQ multiplex PCR reads. Of about 140,000 distinct CDR3 sequences in the sample, roughly 96% were seen once. The sample comprised CD4+ T cells from PBMCs. The rearrangement uses TRBV7-9 and TRBJ1-4; TRBD1 aligns across 7 bases. The receptor was derived from a human donor with multiple sclerosis. In DNA form, the CDR3 reads TGTGCCAGCAGCTTAAAGGGACAGTTTAATGAAAAACTGTTTTTT. Amino acids: CASSLKGQFNEKLFF.